The T cell receptor (beta chain) under discussion was sequenced for a study of T cell responses to AZD1222 COVID-19 vaccine. Study in general: Timing groups of about 4 and about 12 weeks for second doses were pooled. Study results and limitations: Most donors were white British and more were female, and clonal diversity was possibly underestimated.

Produced via immunoSEQ multiplex PCR; TCRdb's table is partial and in-frame only. The sample has fewer than 130,000 clones; roughly four fifths are singletons. Points on this clone: Its antigen is still unknown.

CDR3 length equals 14 residues. Looked up from germline, CDR1 is SGHRS and CDR2 is YFSETQ. V lost 3 bases and J 5 bases, leaving 14 bases between the germline ends. This specimen was peripheral blood, taken on day 0 of AZD1222 vaccination. This chain joins TRBV5-1 and TRBJ2-5, with D possibly TRBD2 on 6 matching bases. The sequence was obtained from an adult in good health. CDR3 sequence reads: CASSSASGGETQYF. The CDR3 DNA reads as TGCGCCAGCAGCTCCGCCAGCGGAGGGGAGACCCAGTACTTC. Variable domain in full (rest from reference TRBV5-1 and TRBJ2-5): KAGVTQTPRYLIKTRGQQVTLSCSPISGHRSVSWYQQTPGQGLQFLFEYFSETQRNKGNFPGRFSGRQFSNSRSEMNVSTLELGDSALYLCASSSASGGETQYFGPGTRLLVL.